The T cell receptor beta chain described here comes from a study of T-cell reconstitution after alpha-beta-depleted transplantation in children. This clonotype was detected many times. The library targeted TCRbeta and was prepared with unique molecular identifiers. From the PCR reads, TCRdb called clonotypes with MiXCR, one entry per CDR3 protein. The sample holds 130,000 to 150,000 distinct CDR3 sequences, around 9% seen once. Trimming shortened V by 1 base and J by 5 bases, and 9 bases separated the two germline ends. The CDR3 covers 15 residues. Germline CDR1 reads SGHTA; CDR2 reads FQGNSA. The chain links TRBV7-2 to TRBJ2-6, with no clear D. This TCR derives from a female patient under 10 years old who had a stem cell transplant for congenital amegakaryocytic thrombocytopenia, so the T cells may come from the graft donor. The sequencing here drew on PBMCs, mostly from graft donor cells, taken 180 days after TCRalphabeta/CD19-depleted stem cell transplant. The CDR3 DNA is TGTGCCAGCAGCTTAGTTAAACCTAGGGCCAACGTCCTGACTTTC. Encoded protein: CASSLVKPRANVLTF.